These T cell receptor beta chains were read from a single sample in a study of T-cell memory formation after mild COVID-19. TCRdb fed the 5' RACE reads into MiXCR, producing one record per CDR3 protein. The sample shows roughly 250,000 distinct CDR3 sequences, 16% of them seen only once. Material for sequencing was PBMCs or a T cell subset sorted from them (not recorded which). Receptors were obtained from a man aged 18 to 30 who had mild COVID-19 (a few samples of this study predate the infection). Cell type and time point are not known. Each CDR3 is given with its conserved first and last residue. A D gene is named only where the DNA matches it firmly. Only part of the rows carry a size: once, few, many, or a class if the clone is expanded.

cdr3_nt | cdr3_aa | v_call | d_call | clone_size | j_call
TGTGCCAGCAGTTACTCGCCCGCGGGGCTCTACGAGCAGTACTTC | CASSYSPAGLYEQYF | TRBV6-5 | - | few | TRBJ2-7
TGTGCCACCAAACAGGGTTTGGGCATTTGGGACACTGAAGCTTTCTTT | CATKQGLGIWDTEAFF | TRBV6-1 | - | few | TRBJ1-1
TGCGCCAGCGGACTACAAGAGACCCAGTACTTC | CASGLQETQYF | TRBV4-1 | - | few | TRBJ2-5
TGTGCCACCAGTGACCCACTAGCGGGGGGGTTACGCGGGGAGCTGTTTTTT | CATSDPLAGGLRGELFF | TRBV24-1 | TRBD2 | - | TRBJ2-2
TGTGCCAGCAGCTTGACTAGCTTAGCCGAGACCCAGTACTTC | CASSLTSLAETQYF | TRBV7-7 | TRBD2 | - | TRBJ2-5
TGCGCCAGCAGCCGCGCCGGGACACAGAACACTGAAGCTTTCTTT | CASSRAGTQNTEAFF | TRBV5-1 | - | - | TRBJ1-1
TGTGCCATCAGTGAGTCTCAGGAACAAGAGACCCAGTACTTC | CAISESQEQETQYF | TRBV10-3 | - | - | TRBJ2-5
TGCAGTGTTAGTCAACCGGGACAGGGGGCGGATGGCTACACCTTC | CSVSQPGQGADGYTF | TRBV20-1 | TRBD1 | few | TRBJ1-2
TGTGCCAGCAGCGCGAGCGGGGGGACGGATACGCAGTATTTT | CASSASGGTDTQYF | TRBV7-9 | TRBD2 | many | TRBJ2-3
TGTGCCAGGCCGTCGCTTCTCTCCTACGAGCAGTACTTC | CARPSLLSYEQYF | TRBV27 | - | - | TRBJ2-7
TGCAGTGAGGACAGCAATCAGCCCCAGCATTTT | CSEDSNQPQHF | TRBV20-1 | - | - | TRBJ1-5
TGCGCCAGCAGCTTGGAGAGCTCCAGAAACACCATATATTTT | CASSLESSRNTIYF | TRBV5-1 | - | few | TRBJ1-3
TGTGCCAGCGGTCTGGGTTCCTACAATGAGCAGTTCTTC | CASGLGSYNEQFF | TRBV6-2/TRBV6-3 | - | few | TRBJ2-1
TGCAGTGCTGGCCCCTTGTGGGCTTTCTTT | CSAGPLWAFF | TRBV20-1 | - | few | TRBJ1-1
TGTGCCAGCAGCGGCTGGACAGGGGGCGGCTACACCTTC | CASSGWTGGGYTF | TRBV7-2 | TRBD1 | few | TRBJ1-2
TGTGCCAGCAGCCCAATCTCCGGGACGACCTACACTGAAGCTTTCTTT | CASSPISGTTYTEAFF | TRBV4-2 | - | - | TRBJ1-1
TGCAGCAAGAGCGCTGGGAATGACAATGAGCAGTTCTTC | CSKSAGNDNEQFF | TRBV29-1 | - | - | TRBJ2-1
TGTGCCAGCAGTAGACTAGCGGCCTACGAGCAGTACTTC | CASSRLAAYEQYF | TRBV6-1 | TRBD2 | - | TRBJ2-7
TGCAGCGTTAGGGGACAGACCTACGAGCAGTACTTC | CSVRGQTYEQYF | TRBV29-1 | TRBD1 | - | TRBJ2-7
TGCGCCAGCAGCCAATGGAGCGGGGGGGCCGGAAATGAGCAGTTCTTC | CASSQWSGGAGNEQFF | TRBV4-1 | TRBD2 | - | TRBJ2-1
TGTGCCAGCAGCCCTTCTTTTCGACAGGAATATAATTCACCCCTCCACTTT | CASSPSFRQEYNSPLHF | TRBV6-2/TRBV6-3 | - | few | TRBJ1-6
TGTGCCAGCAGCTCCACCTTTTTCTCCCCGGGGTACCAAGAGACCCAGTACTTC | CASSSTFFSPGYQETQYF | TRBV7-2 | - | - | TRBJ2-5
TGTGCCAGCAGTGAAGGACTTAGCACAGATACGCAGTATTTT | CASSEGLSTDTQYF | TRBV2 | - | - | TRBJ2-3
TGCAGTGCTAGAGACCGAGGAGGGAGCTCCTACAATGAGCAGTTCTTC | CSARDRGGSSYNEQFF | TRBV20-1 | - | - | TRBJ2-1
TGTGCCAGCAGTGAAAAGCCGCAGGGGGCGAACATTCAGTACTTC | CASSEKPQGANIQYF | TRBV2 | TRBD1 | few | TRBJ2-4
TGTGCCAGCAGCCAAGATCCCTCGTACTATGGCTACACCTTC | CASSQDPSYYGYTF | TRBV3-1 | - | - | TRBJ1-2
TGTGCCAGCAGCTTAGACCGCAGTCGTGAAAAACTGTTTTTT | CASSLDRSREKLFF | TRBV7-6 | - | - | TRBJ1-4
TGTGCCAGCAGCTTATCGACTAGTGTCTATGAGCAGTTCTTC | CASSLSTSVYEQFF | TRBV7-9 | - | - | TRBJ2-1
TGTGCCAGCAGCTTGGGGTTGTACACCGGGGAGCTGTTTTTT | CASSLGLYTGELFF | TRBV5-6 | - | - | TRBJ2-2
TGTGCCAGCACATCCGAACAGGGGGTGAACAATGAGCAGTTCTTC | CASTSEQGVNNEQFF | TRBV28 | TRBD1 | few | TRBJ2-1
TGCGCCAGCAGCCAAGAAAGGGCTTTAGGGGAGACCCAGTACTTC | CASSQERALGETQYF | TRBV4-3 | - | - | TRBJ2-5